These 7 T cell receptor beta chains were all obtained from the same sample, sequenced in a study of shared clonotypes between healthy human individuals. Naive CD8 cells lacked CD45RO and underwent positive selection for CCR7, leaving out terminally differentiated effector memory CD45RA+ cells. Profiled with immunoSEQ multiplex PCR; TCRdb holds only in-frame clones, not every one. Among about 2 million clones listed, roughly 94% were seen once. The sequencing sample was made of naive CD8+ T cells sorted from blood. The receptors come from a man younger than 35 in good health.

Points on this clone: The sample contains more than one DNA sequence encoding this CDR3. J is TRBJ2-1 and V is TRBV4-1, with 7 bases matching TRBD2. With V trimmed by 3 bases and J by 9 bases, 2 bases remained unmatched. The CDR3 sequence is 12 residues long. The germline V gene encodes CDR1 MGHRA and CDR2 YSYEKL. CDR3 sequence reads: CASSQGEGEQFF. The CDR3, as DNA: TGCGCCAGCAGCCAGGGGGAGGGTGAGCAGTTCTTC.

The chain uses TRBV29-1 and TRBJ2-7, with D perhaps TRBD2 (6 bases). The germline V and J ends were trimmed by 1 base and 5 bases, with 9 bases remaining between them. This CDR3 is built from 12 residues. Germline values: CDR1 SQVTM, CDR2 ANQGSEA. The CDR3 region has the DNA TGCAGCGTTGAAGGGACTACGGACGAGCAGTACTTC. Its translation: CSVEGTTDEQYF.

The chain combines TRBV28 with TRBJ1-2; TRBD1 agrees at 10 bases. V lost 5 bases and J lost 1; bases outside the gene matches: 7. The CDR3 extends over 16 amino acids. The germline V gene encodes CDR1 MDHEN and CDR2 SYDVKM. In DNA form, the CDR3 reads TGTGCCAGCAGTGAGACAGGGGGCGAGGGTAACTATGGCTACACCTTC. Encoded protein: CASSETGGEGNYGYTF.

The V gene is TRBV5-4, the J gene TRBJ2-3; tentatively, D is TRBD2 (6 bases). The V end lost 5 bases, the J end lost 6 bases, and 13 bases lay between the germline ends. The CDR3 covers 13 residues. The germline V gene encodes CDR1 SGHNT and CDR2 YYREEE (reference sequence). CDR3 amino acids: CASSFAGSDTQYF. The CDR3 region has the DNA TGTGCCAGCAGTTTCGCGGGGTCCGATACGCAGTATTTT.

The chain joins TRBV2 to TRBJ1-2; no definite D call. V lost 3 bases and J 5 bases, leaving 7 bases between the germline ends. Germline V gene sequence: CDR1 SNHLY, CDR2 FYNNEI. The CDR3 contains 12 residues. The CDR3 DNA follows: TGTGCCAGCAGTGACCTTATTTATGGCTACACCTTC. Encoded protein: CASSDLIYGYTF.

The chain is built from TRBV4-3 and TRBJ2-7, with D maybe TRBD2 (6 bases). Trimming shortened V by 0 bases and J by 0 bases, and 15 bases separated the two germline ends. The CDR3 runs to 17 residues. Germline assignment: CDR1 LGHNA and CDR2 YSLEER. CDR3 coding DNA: TGCGCCAGCAGCCAAGATACGGAGGGAATTACCTCCTACGAGCAGTACTTC. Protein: CASSQDTEGITSYEQYF.

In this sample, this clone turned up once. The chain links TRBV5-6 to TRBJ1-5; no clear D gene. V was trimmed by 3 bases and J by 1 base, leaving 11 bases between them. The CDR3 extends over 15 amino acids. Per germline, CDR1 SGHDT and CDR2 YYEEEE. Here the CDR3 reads CASSSGDSSNQPQHF. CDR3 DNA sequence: TGTGCCAGCAGCTCCGGCGACTCCAGCAATCAGCCCCAGCATTTT.